The 26 T cell receptor beta chains reported below all come from one sample, sequenced in a study of shared T cell receptors in the human thymus (dated by TCRdb to the early 2020s). The library came from the immunoSEQ multiplex PCR assay. Imported from immuneACCESS, the table was reduced by TCRdb to in-frame sequences with V and J called. These copies leave out some clones; in studies compared against another copy, an unresolved V gene accounts for under half, and the cause of the remainder is not known. The sample has hundreds of thousands of clones on record, 87% of them singletons. The biggest ten clones account for approximately 0.0097% of the sample. The same data also went into a second study, on human thymus T cells.

Material for sequencing was thymocytes. These receptors all come from a boy in the first two years of life with a congenital heart defect. Donor details come from another sample of the same person, matched by shared clones.

The chain combines TRBV2 with TRBJ2-3, with 13 bases fitting TRBD2. Trimming cost V 6 bases and J 4 bases; bases outside gene matches: 7. The CDR3 covers 16 residues. The germline gives CDR1 SNHLY, CDR2 FYNNEI. The CDR3 DNA is TGTGCCAGCAGCAATCAGACTAGCGGGAGGTCAGATACGCAGTATTTT. Translated, it gives CASSNQTSGRSDTQYF.

V is TRBV28 and J is TRBJ2-2; 8 bases fit TRBD2. Looked up from germline, CDR1 is MDHEN and CDR2 is SYDVKM. The J segment lost 2 bases and the V segment lost 6 bases, leaving 8 bases of the junction unmatched. This CDR3 is built from 16 residues. CDR3 region: CASSQSGGKNTGELFF. Here the CDR3 DNA reads TGTGCCAGCAGCCAGAGCGGGGGTAAAAACACCGGGGAGCTGTTTTTT.

This clone has only a few counts. This chain links TRBV4-1 with TRBJ1-2, with 7 bases aligning to TRBD1. Per the germline V gene, CDR1 is MGHRA and CDR2 is YSYEKL. V shed 4 bases, J shed 7 bases, and the junction held 12 bases outside the gene matches. The CDR3 runs to 15 residues. CDR3 DNA sequence: TGCGCCAGCAGCCCGGGGACAGTAGTATCGGGTGGCTACACCTTC. Residues: CASSPGTVVSGGYTF.

The gene calls are TRBV6-6 and TRBJ1-1; 10 bases align to TRBD1. This CDR3 contains 12 residues. Germline loops: CDR1 MNHNY, CDR2 SVGAGI (reference sequence). The trim removed 6 bases at V and 10 bases at J, leaving 5 bases unmatched. The CDR3 sequence is CASRTGGDLAFF. CDR3 bases: TGTGCCAGCAGGACAGGGGGCGACTTAGCTTTCTTT.

There are a few counts of this clone. This chain links TRBV6-5 with TRBJ2-1, with TRBD2 matching over 8 bases. Germline CDR1 is MNHEY and CDR2 is SVGAGI. With 4 bases clipped from V and 8 bases from J, the junction kept 13 bases outside the gene matches. The length of the CDR3 is 16 residues. The CDR3 sequence is CASSFLSGSKYYEQFF. The CDR3 coding sequence is TGTGCCAGCAGTTTCCTGAGCGGGAGTAAATACTATGAGCAGTTCTTC.

Only one count was recorded for this clone. V is TRBV7-2 and J is TRBJ1-1; no firm D call. The CDR3 is 16 amino acids. The V end was cut by 4 bases, the J end by 1 base, with 16 bases between. The germline gives CDR1 SGHTA, CDR2 FQGNSA. The CDR3 sequence is CASSSHPEDSNTEAFF. In nucleotides, the CDR3 is TGTGCCAGCAGCTCACACCCGGAGGACTCGAACACTGAAGCTTTCTTT.

This chain links TRBV4-2 with TRBJ2-2; 16 nucleotides match TRBD2. The germline CDR1 and CDR2 sequences are LGHNA and YNFKEQ. The CDR3 is 19 residues long. Trimming at V came to 0 bases and at J to 5 bases, leaving 6 bases not matched to a gene. For the CDR3, the DNA is TGTGCCAGCAGCCAAGACGGGACTAGCGGGGGGGGTGGTACCGGGGAGCTGTTTTTT. This encodes CASSQDGTSGGGGTGELFF.

This clone was seen only a few times. The chain recombines TRBV21-1 with TRBJ2-2; the table's D call TRBD2 went unverified against the DNA. TRBV21-1 is tagged as a pseudogene. This CDR3 has 17 residues. The CDR3 protein is CASSKEGGALNTGELFF. The CDR3 DNA follows: TGTGCCAGCAGCAAAGAGGGCGGGGCTTTGAACACCGGGGAGCTGTTTTTT.

This clone was seen once. The chain carries TRBV19 and TRBJ1-5; 8 bases match TRBD1. This CDR3 comprises 14 residues. The V and J ends lost 7 bases and 2 bases, in that order; junction bases with no gene match: 4. Germline V CDR1 and CDR2: LNHDA, SQIVND (reference sequence). The DNA of the CDR3 is TGTGCCAGTATTGACAGGGGAGGCAATCAGCCCCAGCATTTT. Protein sequence: CASIDRGGNQPQHF.

In its sample, this clone was seen once. The chain joins TRBV27 to TRBJ1-2; TRBD1 matches at 8 bases. Germline-derived CDR1 and CDR2 are MNHEY and SMNVEV (reference sequence). The CDR3 has 13 amino acids. V lost 5 bases to trimming and J lost 5 bases; unmatched junction nucleotides: 4. The CDR3 region is CASSPTGAYGYTF. CDR3 DNA sequence: TGTGCCAGCAGTCCGACAGGGGCGTATGGCTACACCTTC.

The chain combines TRBV7-9 with TRBJ2-5; 8 nucleotides match TRBD2. V gave up 1 base and J gave up 7 bases; unmatched junction bases: 5. The CDR3 has 14 amino acids. CDR1 and CDR2 (germline): SEHNR, FQNEAQ (reference sequence). The CDR3 sequence is CASSLDAGGTTQYF. Written as DNA, the CDR3 is TGTGCCAGCAGCTTAGACGCGGGAGGCACGACCCAGTACTTC.

This chain links TRBV5-4 with TRBJ2-1; TRBD1 is a possible D gene (5 bases). CDR1 is SGHNT and CDR2 is YYREEE in the germline V gene (reference sequence). This CDR3 contains 14 residues. With 4 bases removed from V and 1 base from J, the gap between germline ends came to 9 bases. The CDR3: CASSPDRSYNEQFF. The CDR3 DNA is TGTGCCAGCAGCCCTGACAGATCCTACAATGAGCAGTTCTTC.

The rearrangement uses TRBV7-9 and TRBJ1-6; D is undetermined. V was shortened by 3 bases and J by 9 bases, with 12 bases between the two germline ends. CDR1 is SEHNR, CDR2 FQNEAQ, per germline (reference sequence). This CDR3 comprises 14 residues. As DNA, the CDR3 is TGTGCCAGCAGCTTGGAAATAGGGAGTTCACCCCTCCACTTT. Residues: CASSLEIGSSPLHF.

This clone has a handful of counts. This chain links TRBV10-3 with TRBJ2-3, with 10 bases aligning to TRBD2. Germline V gives CDR1 ENHRY, CDR2 SYGVKD. The CDR3 extends over 17 amino acids. Trimming took 3 bases from V and 0 from J; bases not matched to a gene: 6. CDR3 nucleotides: TGTGCCATCAGTGACCGCGGACTAGCGGCCAGCACAGATACGCAGTATTTT. This encodes CAISDRGLAASTDTQYF.

This clone has only one observation. Other DNA variants within this sample encode the same CDR3. This chain joins TRBV20-1 and TRBJ1-4; D gene unclear. CDR3 size: 11 residues. Trimming took 3 bases from V and 7 from J, leaving 6 bases between them. Per the germline V gene, CDR1 is DFQATT and CDR2 is SNEGSKA (reference sequence). CDR3 nucleotide sequence: TGCAGTGCTAGCGGTGGTGAAAAACTGTTTTTT. It encodes CSASGGEKLFF.

The table lists this clone with a count of one. J is TRBJ2-7 and V is TRBV12-5; the D gene is possibly TRBD2 (6 bases). Germline lookup yields CDR1 LGHNT and CDR2 FRNRAP. The CDR3 has 12 residues. CDR3 DNA sequence: TGTGCAACCGGGACTGAGGGATACGAGCAGTACTTC. Residues: CATGTEGYEQYF.

J is TRBJ2-7 and V is TRBV5-4; a weak D match, TRBD2 (6 bases). Trimming cost V 0 bases and J 4 bases, with 11 bases left between them. The CDR3 is 14 amino acids. Germline CDR1 and CDR2: SGHNT and YYREEE (reference sequence). DNA for the CDR3: TGTGCCAGCAGCTTGGTCGGAGGGATTTACGAGCAGTACTTC. It specifies CASSLVGGIYEQYF.

With respect to this clone: The CDR3 end shows no conserved phenylalanine or tryptophan, and so a read error is likely. The chain employs TRBV19 and TRBJ1-2; TRBD1 agrees at 8 bases. The CDR3 has 16 residues. V gave up 6 bases and J gave up 3 bases; unmatched junction bases: 12. The germline V gene encodes CDR1 LNHDA and CDR2 SQIVND (reference sequence). The CDR3 sequence is CASSPDRGREDYGYTL. DNA of the CDR3: TGTGCCAGTAGCCCCGACAGGGGAAGGGAGGACTATGGCTACACCCTC.

This sequence joins TRBV29-1 and TRBJ2-7; maybe TRBD2 (6 bases). V lost 0 bases and J 1 base, leaving 13 bases between the germline ends. Germline loops: CDR1 SQVTM, CDR2 ANQGSEA. The CDR3 loop spans 15 amino acids. CDR3 region: CSVEEQRGTSYEQYF. CDR3 DNA: TGCAGCGTTGAAGAACAGCGCGGGACTTCCTACGAGCAGTACTTC.

CDR3 amino acids: CASSLEGAAENEKLFF. The CDR3, as DNA: TGTGCCAGCAGCTTGGAAGGGGCTGCCGAAAATGAAAAACTGTTTTTT. The chain combines TRBV5-6 with TRBJ1-4, with a tentative D call TRBD1 (5 bases). Trimming took off 0 bases at V and 5 bases at J, with 14 bases between the two ends. Germline V gives CDR1 SGHDT, CDR2 YYEEEE. The CDR3 has 16 residues.

This rearrangement joins TRBV28 to TRBJ1-5; D unresolved. The V end was cut by 0 bases, the J end by 5 bases, with 23 bases between. CDR3 length: 19 amino acids. Germline CDR1 is MDHEN and CDR2 is SYDVKM. The DNA of the CDR3 is TGTGCCAGCAGTTTATGCACCCCCGTCCCCGAGGGTTGGGATCAGCCCCAGCATTTT. As protein: CASSLCTPVPEGWDQPQHF.

This chain connects TRBV28 to TRBJ1-1; no firm D call. This CDR3 is 14 amino acids long. Germline V lookup: CDR1 MDHEN, CDR2 SYDVKM. V lost 2 bases, J lost 1 base, and 8 bases lay in between. The CDR3 DNA sequence: TGTGCCAGCAGTTTAGCGCGGCAGAACACTGAAGCTTTCTTT. Amino acid sequence: CASSLARQNTEAFF. The complete variable domain, with remaining parts taken from reference TRBV28 and TRBJ1-1, reads DVKVTQSSRYLVKRTGEKVFLECVQDMDHENMFWYRQDPGLGLRLIYFSYDVKMKEKGDIPEGYSVSREKKERFSLILESASTNQTSMYLCASSLARQNTEAFFGQGTRLTVV.

The J gene is TRBJ1-1, the V gene TRBV4-3; weak D call: TRBD1 (5 bases). Trimming removed 2 bases at V and 0 bases at J, with 10 bases between. CDR3 size: 15 residues. CDR1 is LGHNA and CDR2 is YSLEER in the germline V gene. In DNA, the CDR3 is TGCGCCAGCAGCCAAAATCGACAGTTGAACACTGAAGCTTTCTTT. It yields the protein CASSQNRQLNTEAFF.

This rearrangement joins TRBV4-3 to TRBJ2-1, with 9 bases that match TRBD2. V lost 0 bases, J lost 8 bases, and 11 bases stayed unmatched. Germline V gene data show CDR1 as LGHNA and CDR2 as YSLEER. The CDR3 spans 17 residues. The CDR3 spells CASSQDLWLAGTDEQFF. The CDR3 coding sequence is TGCGCCAGCAGCCAAGATCTTTGGCTAGCGGGGACGGATGAGCAGTTCTTC.

The genes are TRBV10-3 and TRBJ2-5; perhaps TRBD2 as D (6 bases). The last part of the DNA fits TRBJ2-7 better; the J call may be wrong. Germline CDR1 and CDR2: ENHRY and SYGVKD. The CDR3 totals 17 residues. The CDR3 is CAISESRENGPSYEQYF. In DNA, the CDR3 is TGTGCCATCAGTGAGTCTCGGGAGAACGGCCCATCCTACGAGCAGTACTTC.

V and J are TRBV2 and TRBJ2-3; 7 bases align to TRBD2. The CDR3 extends over 17 amino acids. J was trimmed by 4 bases and V by 7 bases; bases with no gene match: 17. Germline CDR1 is SNHLY and CDR2 is FYNNEI. CDR3 nucleotides: TGTGCCAGCAAGCCCCGCTCCGGGAGGTGGGGCGCAGATACGCAGTATTTT. The encoded protein is CASKPRSGRWGADTQYF.